This TCR beta chain was captured in a study of shared T cell receptors in the human thymus. This table comes from immunoSEQ multiplex PCR, and its TCRdb copy is limited to in-frame clones, with some not included. The sample carries about 660,000 clones, 87% recorded once. These data were also reused for a study on human thymus T cells. That paper states: Having surgery to correct congenital heart defects, healthy Finnish infants acted as the donors. Resections from corrective heart surgery supplied the thymus tissue. Unrelated individuals had highly overlapping thymic repertoires, as reported in related research.

Input material: thymocytes. The source of this sequence is a boy under two years old with a congenital heart defect.

CDR3 coding DNA: TGTGCCAGCAGCTCGATACAAAGGGAGGGGGTTACTCAGCCCCAGCATTTT. Its protein is CASSSIQREGVTQPQHF. This chain links TRBV7-2 with TRBJ1-5; possible D gene TRBD1, 6 bases. The CDR3 totals 17 residues. V was cut by 4 bases and J by 6 bases, with 22 bases left in between. Germline assignment: CDR1 SGHTA and CDR2 FQGNSA.